Following are 7 T cell receptor beta chains from one sample sequenced in a study of long-term antiretroviral therapy in people with HIV. Researchers report immunoSEQ v3.0 was run at survey level. Profiling relied on immunoSEQ multiplex PCR, and the TCRdb table lists in-frame clones only, not all of them. The data contain around 19,000 clones, around three quarters of them seen just once; the ten biggest clones take up 14%. This sample comprised unsorted PBMCs, obtained 2.9 years after starting antiretroviral therapy. The receptors were gathered from a woman aged 30 to 39 with HIV.

The table lists this clone with a count of one. V and J are TRBV15 and TRBJ1-5; maybe TRBD1 (6 bases). The CDR3 is made up of 15 amino acids. The germline V gene encodes CDR1 LNHNV and CDR2 YYDKDF (reference sequence). V lost 0 bases and J lost 4, with 10 bases in between. CDR3 nucleotide sequence: TGTGCCACCAGCAGAGATAAGGGGGTGAATCAGCCCCAGCATTTT. It encodes CATSRDKGVNQPQHF.

This chain connects TRBV5-1 to TRBJ2-7; TRBD1 aligns across 7 bases. With V trimmed by 0 bases and J by 2 bases, 2 bases remained unmatched. This CDR3 comprises 14 residues. Germline CDR1 is SGHRS and CDR2 is YFSETQ. CDR3 DNA: TGCGCCAGCAGCTTGGGGGGACAGACCTACGAGCAGTACGTC. Amino acid sequence: CASSLGGQTYEQYV.

This clone was seen only once. The rearrangement uses TRBV5-6 and TRBJ2-7, with TRBD2 identical over 10 bases. This CDR3 contains 16 residues. J gave up 5 bases and V 3 bases, and 11 bases lay outside the gene matches. From germline, CDR1 is SGHDT and CDR2 YYEEEE. This chain's CDR3 is CASSSEGLAGVDEQYV. The CDR3 coding sequence is TGTGCCAGCAGCTCCGAAGGGCTAGCGGGGGTCGACGAGCAGTACGTC.

V and J are TRBV5-1 and TRBJ2-7, with D unclear. The CDR3 consists of 15 residues. Germline-derived CDR1 and CDR2 are SGHRS and YFSETQ. The V gene lost 0 bases and the J gene lost 1 base, with 11 bases spanning the gap. The CDR3 protein is CASSLEVGVSYEQYF. The CDR3 DNA is TGCGCCAGCAGCTTGGAGGTGGGCGTTTCCTACGAGCAGTACTTC.

The chain couples TRBV12-5 to TRBJ1-2; possibly TRBD1 for D (6 bases). Looked up from germline, CDR1 is LGHNT and CDR2 is FRNRAP. The V and J ends lost 1 base and 2 bases respectively, with 17 bases between them. This CDR3 is 17 amino acids long. In nucleotides, the CDR3 is TGTGCTAGTGGTTTGGCTCGGGGGGGACACCACAACTATGGCTACACCTTC. It codes for CASGLARGGHHNYGYTF.

This clone was detected a few times. V usage is TRBV4-1 and J usage is TRBJ2-1, with D unclear. The CDR3 totals 12 residues. Germline V gene sequence: CDR1 MGHRA, CDR2 YSYEKL. Between the trimmed V and J ends, which lost 2 bases and 3 bases, there was a span of 2 bases. The CDR3 spells CASSQYYNEQFF. Written as DNA, the CDR3 is TGCGCCAGCAGCCAATACTACAATGAGCAGTTCTTC.

CDR3 nucleotide sequence: TGTGCCAGCAGCAGGGGGAGTACAGGGGTAGCTTTCTTT. This codes for CASSRGSTGVAFF. The J gene is TRBJ1-1, the V gene TRBV5-5; 7 bases fit TRBD1. This CDR3 is 13 amino acids long. V gave up 4 bases and J gave up 10 bases; unmatched junction bases: 10. Germline-derived CDR1 and CDR2 are SGHKS and YYEKEE (reference sequence).